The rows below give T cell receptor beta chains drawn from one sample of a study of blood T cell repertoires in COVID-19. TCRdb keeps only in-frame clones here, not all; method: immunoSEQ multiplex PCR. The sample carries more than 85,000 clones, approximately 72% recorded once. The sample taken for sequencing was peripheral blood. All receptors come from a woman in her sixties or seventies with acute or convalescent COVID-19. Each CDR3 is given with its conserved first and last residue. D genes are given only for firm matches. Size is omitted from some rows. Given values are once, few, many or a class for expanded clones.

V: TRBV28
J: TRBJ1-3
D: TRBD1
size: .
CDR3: CASSPEGQSSGNTIYF
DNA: TGTGCCAGCAGCCCCGAGGGACAGTCCTCTGGAAACACCATATATTTT

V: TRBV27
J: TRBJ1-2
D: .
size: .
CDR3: CASAGWGDYGYTF
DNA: TGTGCCAGCGCGGGGTGGGGTGACTATGGCTACACCTTC

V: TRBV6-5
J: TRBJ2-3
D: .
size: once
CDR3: CASKLGGASTDTQYF
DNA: TGTGCCAGTAAGTTGGGGGGGGCCAGCACAGATACGCAGTATTTT

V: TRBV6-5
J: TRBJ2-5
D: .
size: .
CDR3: CASSYTPWSSQYF
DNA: TGTGCCAGCAGCTACACACCCTGGAGTTCCCAGTACTTC

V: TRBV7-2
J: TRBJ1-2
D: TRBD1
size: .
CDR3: CASRQGGGQGARGYTF
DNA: TGTGCCAGCAGGCAGGGGGGCGGACAGGGGGCGCGAGGCTACACCTTC

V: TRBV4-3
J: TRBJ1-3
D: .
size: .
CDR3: CASSQDPSSGSIYF
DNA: TGCGCCAGCAGCCAAGATCCATCCTCGGGTTCCATATATTTT

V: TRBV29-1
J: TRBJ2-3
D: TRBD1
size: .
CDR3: CSVSAGTGASTDTQYF
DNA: TGCAGCGTTTCAGCCGGGACAGGGGCTAGCACAGATACGCAGTATTTT

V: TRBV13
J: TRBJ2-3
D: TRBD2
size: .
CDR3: CASSSAGFSTDTQYF
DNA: TGTGCCAGCAGCTCAGCGGGGTTTAGCACAGATACGCAGTATTTT

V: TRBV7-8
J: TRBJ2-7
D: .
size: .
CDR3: CASSGKTGTRPLRAYEQYF
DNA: TGTGCCAGCAGCGGAAAAACAGGGACCCGGCCCCTACGAGCTTACGAGCAGTACTTC

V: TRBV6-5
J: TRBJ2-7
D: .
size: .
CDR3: CAAGDRASAQYF
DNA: TGTGCAGCGGGGGACAGGGCGTCGGCACAGTACTTC

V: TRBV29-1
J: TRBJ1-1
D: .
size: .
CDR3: CSVSVGWVENTEAFF
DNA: TGCAGCGTTAGCGTCGGTTGGGTGGAGAACACTGAAGCTTTCTTT

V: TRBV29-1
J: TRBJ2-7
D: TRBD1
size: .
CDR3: CSVERGPYEQYF
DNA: TGCAGCGTTGAGAGGGGGCCCTACGAGCAGTACTTC

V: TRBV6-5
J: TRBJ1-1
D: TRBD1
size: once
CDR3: CASTGQGLNTEAFF
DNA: TGTGCCAGCACCGGACAGGGTTTGAACACTGAAGCTTTCTTT

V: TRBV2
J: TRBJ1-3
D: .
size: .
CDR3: CASGRTGISGNTIYF
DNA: TGTGCCAGTGGGAGGACGGGGATCTCTGGAAACACCATATATTTT

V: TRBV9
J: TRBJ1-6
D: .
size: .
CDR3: CASSVGVPGHSDSPLHF
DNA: TGTGCCAGCAGCGTAGGGGTTCCGGGACATTCTGATTCACCCCTCCACTTT

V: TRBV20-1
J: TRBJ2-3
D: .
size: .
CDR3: CSASLQRWNTDTQYF
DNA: TGCAGTGCTAGTCTTCAGCGATGGAACACAGATACGCAGTATTTT

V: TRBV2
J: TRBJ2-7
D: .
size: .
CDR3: CASRTGTSQVEQYF
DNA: TGTGCCAGCAGGACAGGAACTTCCCAGGTGGAGCAGTACTTC

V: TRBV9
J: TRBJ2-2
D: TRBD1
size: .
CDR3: CASSVRTGGHTGELFF
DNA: TGTGCCAGCAGCGTAAGAACAGGGGGCCACACCGGGGAGCTGTTTTTT

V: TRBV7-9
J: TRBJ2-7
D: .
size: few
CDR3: CASSPPTGVAAYEQYF
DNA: TGTGCCAGCAGCCCGCCGACAGGTGTGGCTGCCTACGAGCAGTACTTC

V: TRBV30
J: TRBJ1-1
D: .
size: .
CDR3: CAWSYYTEAFF
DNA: TGTGCCTGGAGTTACTACACTGAAGCTTTCTTT

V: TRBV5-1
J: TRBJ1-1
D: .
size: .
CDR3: CASSLGVQAEAFF
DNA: TGCGCCAGCAGCTTGGGGGTACAGGCTGAAGCTTTCTTT

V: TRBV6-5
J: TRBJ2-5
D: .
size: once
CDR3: CATLVGETQYF
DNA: TGTGCCACCCTAGTCGGGGAGACCCAGTACTTC

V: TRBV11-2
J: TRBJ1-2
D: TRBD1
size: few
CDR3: CASSLDVGQGRLYGYTF
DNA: TGTGCCAGCAGCTTAGATGTGGGACAGGGGAGGTTGTATGGCTACACCTTC

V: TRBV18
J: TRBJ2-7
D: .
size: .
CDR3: CASSPVGGSSYEQYF
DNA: TGTGCCAGCTCACCGGTCGGGGGTAGCTCCTACGAGCAGTACTTC

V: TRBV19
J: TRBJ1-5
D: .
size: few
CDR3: CASTQTGGNQPQHF
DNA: TGTGCCAGTACCCAGACAGGCGGCAATCAGCCCCAGCATTTT

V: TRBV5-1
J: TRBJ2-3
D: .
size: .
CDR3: CASSGGGALGFSTDTQYF
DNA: TGCGCCAGCAGTGGAGGGGGGGCGCTTGGGTTTAGCACAGATACGCAGTATTTT

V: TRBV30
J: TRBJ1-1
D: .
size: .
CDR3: CAQRNMVATEAFF
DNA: TGTGCCCAGAGGAACATGGTAGCCACTGAAGCTTTCTTT

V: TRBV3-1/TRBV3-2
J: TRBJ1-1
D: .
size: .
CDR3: CASSQGHRNTEAFF
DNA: TGTGCCAGCAGCCAAGGACACAGAAACACTGAAGCTTTCTTT

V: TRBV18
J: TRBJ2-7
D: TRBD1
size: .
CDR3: CASSPFGQGNTYEQYF
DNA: TGTGCCAGCTCACCATTCGGACAGGGGAATACCTACGAGCAGTACTTC

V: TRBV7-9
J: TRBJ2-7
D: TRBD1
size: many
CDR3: CASSPGQADYEQYF
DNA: TGTGCCAGCAGTCCTGGACAGGCGGACTACGAGCAGTACTTC

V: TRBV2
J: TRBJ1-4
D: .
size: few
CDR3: CASRAEAGAPLNEKLFF
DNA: TGTGCCAGCCGGGCGGAGGCAGGGGCCCCCCTGAATGAAAAACTGTTTTTT

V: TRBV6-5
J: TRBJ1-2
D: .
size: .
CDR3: CAVRGGAGGYTF
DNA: TGTGCCGTCCGGGGCGGGGCGGGTGGCTACACCTTC

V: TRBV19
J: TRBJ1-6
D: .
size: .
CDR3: CASSIDFSYNSPLHF
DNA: TGTGCCAGTAGTATCGACTTCTCCTATAATTCACCCCTCCACTTT

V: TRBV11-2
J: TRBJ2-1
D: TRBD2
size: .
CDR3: CASSWGTSGVNEQFF
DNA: TGTGCCAGCAGCTGGGGAACTAGCGGGGTGAATGAGCAGTTCTTC

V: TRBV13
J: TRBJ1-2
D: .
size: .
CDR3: CASSPRQASNYGYTF
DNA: TGTGCCAGCAGCCCCCGGCAGGCTTCTAACTATGGCTACACCTTC

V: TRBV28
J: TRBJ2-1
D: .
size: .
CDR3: CASSPPYLGGDNEQFF
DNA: TGTGCCAGCAGTCCTCCCTACCTAGGAGGGGACAATGAGCAGTTCTTC

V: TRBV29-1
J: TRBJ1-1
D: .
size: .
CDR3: CSVTPRGTEAFF
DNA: TGCAGCGTTACCCCTCGGGGCACTGAAGCTTTCTTT

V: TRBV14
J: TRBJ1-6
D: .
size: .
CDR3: CASSPTRPGTFSSYNSPLHF
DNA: TGTGCCAGCAGCCCCACCCGTCCCGGGACTTTTAGCTCCTATAATTCACCCCTCCACTTT

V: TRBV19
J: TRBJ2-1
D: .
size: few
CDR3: CASSRGRDEQFF
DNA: TGTGCCAGTAGTAGGGGCCGCGATGAGCAGTTCTTC

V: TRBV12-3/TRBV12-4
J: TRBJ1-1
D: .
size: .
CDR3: CASSPTGGVEAFF
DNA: TGTGCCAGCAGTCCAACAGGAGGGGTTGAAGCTTTCTTT

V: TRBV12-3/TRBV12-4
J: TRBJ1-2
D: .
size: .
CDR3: CASSFSEGYTF
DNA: TGTGCCAGCAGTTTCTCCGAGGGCTACACCTTC

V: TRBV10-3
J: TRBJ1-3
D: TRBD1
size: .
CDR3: CAISETGGISGNTIYF
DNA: TGTGCCATCAGTGAGACAGGGGGAATTTCTGGAAACACCATATATTTT

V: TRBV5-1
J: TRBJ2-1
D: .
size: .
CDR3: CASSLNRNNEQFF
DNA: TGCGCCAGCAGCTTGAACAGGAACAATGAGCAGTTCTTC